The following is a T cell receptor beta chain sequence with its context. Its antigen is as yet unknown. Germline V gene lookup returns CDR1 LNHDA and CDR2 SQIVND (reference sequence). V was clipped by 10 bases and J by 1 base; unmatched bases: 12. CDR3 length: 17 residues. The use of a sample-barcoded 5' primer and a J-beta primer mix characterized a second PCR of roughly 6 to 11 cycles. Carrying 12 random nucleotides, a template-switch adaptor labeled each individual cDNA molecule. TCRdb called the 5' RACE reads again in MiXCR, with one record for every CDR3 protein. The sample has around 700,000 distinct CDR3 sequences; roughly 25% are singletons. This sample is part of a study of blood T cells in healthy people across ages. General observations from the study: More naive CD4+ cells and higher diversity marked long-lived donors relative to aged donors.

This same sample was also part of a study on T cells of mothers and their children. According to that study: Mothers yielded over 8 million CDR3 reads, children some 3 million each. The authors detected no persistent microchimeric T cell clones.

The sample comprised blood. The chain joins TRBV19 to TRBJ2-1; 11 positions match TRBD2. This clonotype was sampled from a boy younger than 18 in good health. The CDR3: CATRIAGGRFSYNEQFF. As DNA, the CDR3 is TGTGCCACTAGGATAGCGGGAGGGCGATTTTCCTACAATGAGCAGTTCTTC.